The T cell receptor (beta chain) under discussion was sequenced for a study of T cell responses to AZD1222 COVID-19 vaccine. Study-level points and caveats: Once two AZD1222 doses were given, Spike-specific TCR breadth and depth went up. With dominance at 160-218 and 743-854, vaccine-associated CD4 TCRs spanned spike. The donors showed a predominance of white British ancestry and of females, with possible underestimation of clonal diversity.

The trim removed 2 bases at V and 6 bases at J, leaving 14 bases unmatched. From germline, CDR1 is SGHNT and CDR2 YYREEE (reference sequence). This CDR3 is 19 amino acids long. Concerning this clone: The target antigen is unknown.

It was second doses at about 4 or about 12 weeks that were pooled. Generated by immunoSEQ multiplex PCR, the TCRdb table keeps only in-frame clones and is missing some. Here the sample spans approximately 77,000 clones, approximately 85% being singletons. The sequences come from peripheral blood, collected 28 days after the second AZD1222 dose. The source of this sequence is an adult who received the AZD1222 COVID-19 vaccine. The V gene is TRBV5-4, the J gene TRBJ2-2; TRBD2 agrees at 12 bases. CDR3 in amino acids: CASSFSVGLAGGRAGELFF. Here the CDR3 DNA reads TGTGCCAGCAGCTTCTCCGTAGGGCTAGCGGGGGGGCGTGCCGGGGAGCTGTTTTTT.